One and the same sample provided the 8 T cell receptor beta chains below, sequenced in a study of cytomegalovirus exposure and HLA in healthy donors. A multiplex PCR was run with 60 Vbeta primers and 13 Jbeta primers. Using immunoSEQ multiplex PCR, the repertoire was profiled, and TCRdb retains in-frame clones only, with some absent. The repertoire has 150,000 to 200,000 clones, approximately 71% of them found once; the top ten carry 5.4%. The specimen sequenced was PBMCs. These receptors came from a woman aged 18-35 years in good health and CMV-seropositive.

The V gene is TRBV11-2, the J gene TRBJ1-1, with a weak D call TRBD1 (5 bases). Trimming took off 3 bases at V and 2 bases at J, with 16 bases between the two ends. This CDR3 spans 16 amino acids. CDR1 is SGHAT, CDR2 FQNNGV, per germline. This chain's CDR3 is CASSFTRSQGNTEAFF. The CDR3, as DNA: TGTGCCAGCAGCTTCACGCGGTCCCAGGGAAACACTGAAGCTTTCTTT.

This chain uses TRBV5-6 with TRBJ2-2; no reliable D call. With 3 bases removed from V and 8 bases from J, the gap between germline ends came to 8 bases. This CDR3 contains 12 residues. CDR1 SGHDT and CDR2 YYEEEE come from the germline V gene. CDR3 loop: CASSSLGGELFF. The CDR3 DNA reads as TGTGCCAGCAGCTCCCTCGGGGGGGAGCTGTTTTTT.

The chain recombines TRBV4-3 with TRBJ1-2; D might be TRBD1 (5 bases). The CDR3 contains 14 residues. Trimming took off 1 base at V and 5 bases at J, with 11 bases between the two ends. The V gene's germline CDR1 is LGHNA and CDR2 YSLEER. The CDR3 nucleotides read TGCGCCAGCAGCCAAGTAGCAGGGTGGTATGGCTACACCTTC. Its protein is CASSQVAGWYGYTF.

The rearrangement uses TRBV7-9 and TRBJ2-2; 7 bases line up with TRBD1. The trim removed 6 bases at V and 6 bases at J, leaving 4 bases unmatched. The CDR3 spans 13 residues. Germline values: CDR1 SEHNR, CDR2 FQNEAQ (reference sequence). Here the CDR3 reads CASSNRGAGELFF. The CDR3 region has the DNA TGTGCCAGCAGTAACAGGGGTGCCGGGGAGCTGTTTTTT.

CDR3 DNA sequence: TGTGCTAGTGCCCACGGGACAGGGGTTTCCGAGCAGTACTTC. Its translation is CASAHGTGVSEQYF. This rearrangement joins TRBV12-5 to TRBJ2-7, with 10 bases matching TRBD1. The length of the CDR3 is 14 residues. V was clipped by 7 bases and J by 6 bases; unmatched bases: 9. CDR1 is LGHNT, CDR2 FRNRAP, per germline.

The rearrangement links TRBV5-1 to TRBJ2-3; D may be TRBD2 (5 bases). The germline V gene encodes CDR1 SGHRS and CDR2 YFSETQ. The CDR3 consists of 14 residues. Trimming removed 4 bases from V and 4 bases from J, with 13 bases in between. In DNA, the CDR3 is TGCGCCAGCAGCCCGGCGGGCCAGGCAGATACGCAGTATTTT. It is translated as CASSPAGQADTQYF.

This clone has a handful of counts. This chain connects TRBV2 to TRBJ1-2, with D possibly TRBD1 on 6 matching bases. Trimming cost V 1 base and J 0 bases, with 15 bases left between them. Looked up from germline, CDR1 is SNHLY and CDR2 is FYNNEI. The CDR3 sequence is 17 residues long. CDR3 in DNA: TGTGCCAGCAGTGAAGTCTTCGGGACAAATACTAACTATGGCTACACCTTC. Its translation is CASSEVFGTNTNYGYTF.

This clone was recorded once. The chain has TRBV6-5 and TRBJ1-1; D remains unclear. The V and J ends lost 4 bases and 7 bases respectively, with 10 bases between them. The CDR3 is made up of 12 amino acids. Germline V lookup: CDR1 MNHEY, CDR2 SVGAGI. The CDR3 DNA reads TGTGCCAGCAGTTCCGAGAGAGTTGAAGCTTTCTTT. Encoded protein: CASSSERVEAFF.